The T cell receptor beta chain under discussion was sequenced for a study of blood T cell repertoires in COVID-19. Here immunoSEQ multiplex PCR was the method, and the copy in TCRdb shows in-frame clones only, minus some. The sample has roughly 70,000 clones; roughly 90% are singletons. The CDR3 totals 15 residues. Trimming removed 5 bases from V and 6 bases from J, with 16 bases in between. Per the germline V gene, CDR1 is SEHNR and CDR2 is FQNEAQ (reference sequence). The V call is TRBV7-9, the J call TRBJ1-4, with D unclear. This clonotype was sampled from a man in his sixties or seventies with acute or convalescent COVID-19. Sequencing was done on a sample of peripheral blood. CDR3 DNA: TGTGCCAGCAGCAACCCCAGCGGACTGGATGAAAAACTGTTTTTT. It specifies CASSNPSGLDEKLFF.